Listed below are T cell receptor beta chains from one sample, sequenced in a study of OX40 agonist ivuxolimab in advanced cancers. Generated by immunoSEQ multiplex PCR, the TCRdb table keeps only in-frame clones and is missing some. The sample contains about 83,000 clones, roughly 89% of which appear only once. The sequenced sample was CD4+ or CD8+ T cells sorted from blood, obtained in a trial of the OX40 agonist ivuxolimab. These receptors were collected from an adult with an advanced solid tumor such as melanoma, head and neck, liver or kidney cancer. Each CDR3 is given with its conserved first and last residue. Fields, in order: clone size, D gene, J gene, V gene, CDR3 DNA, CDR3 protein. The D gene is left open where the match is weak. Only part of the rows carry a size: once, few, many, or a class if the clone is expanded.

. | . | TRBJ2-7 | TRBV30 | TGTGCCTGGACCCCTCTCTGGGGAGTCAACGAGCAGTACTTC | CAWTPLWGVNEQYF
few | . | TRBJ2-1 | TRBV28 | TGTGCCAGCAGTCCATACAATGAGCAGTTCTTC | CASSPYNEQFF
. | . | TRBJ2-7 | TRBV2 | TGTGCCAGCAGGGGCGACCACCGGGGGGCTCCCTATAATCTCTCCTACGAGCAGTACTTC | CASRGDHRGAPYNLSYEQYF
few | . | TRBJ1-3 | TRBV2 | TGTGCCAGCAGTGTTGGCAAGCGCTCTGGAAACACCATATATTTT | CASSVGKRSGNTIYF
. | TRBD2 | TRBJ2-3 | TRBV7-2 | TGTGCCAGCAGCTATAGCGGGGGGGCAGGGGATACGCAGTATTTT | CASSYSGGAGDTQYF
. | . | TRBJ1-1 | TRBV28 | TGTGCCAGCAGTTCCCCGACAGAGTTGAACACTGAAGCTTTCTTT | CASSSPTELNTEAFF
. | TRBD1 | TRBJ2-3 | TRBV6-5 | TGTGCCAGCAGTTACACCGGGACAGGCGCAGATACGCAGTATTTT | CASSYTGTGADTQYF
. | . | TRBJ1-5 | TRBV15 | TGTGCCACCAGCAGAGATCGAGGGCAGCCCCAGCATTTT | CATSRDRGQPQHF
. | TRBD2 | TRBJ2-2 | TRBV9 | TGTGCCAGCAGCGTCCAGAGAGGGGACTACACCCCGGGCGCCGGGGAGCTGTTTTTT | CASSVQRGDYTPGAGELFF
. | . | TRBJ1-5 | TRBV5-6 | TGTGCCAGCAGCCAGGGACGGCGGGGTCAGCCCCAGCATTTT | CASSQGRRGQPQHF
few | . | TRBJ1-5 | TRBV4-1 | TGCGCCAGCAGCCAAGACGTGGGGGTAAAGCCCCAGCATTTT | CASSQDVGVKPQHF
once | . | TRBJ1-5 | TRBV27 | TGTGCCAGCAGTTTACTGGTGGGCAATCAGCCCCAGCATTTT | CASSLLVGNQPQHF
. | . | TRBJ2-7 | TRBV7-8 | TGTGCCAGCAGCTTCTCCAGAACCTACGAGCAGTACTTC | CASSFSRTYEQYF
. | . | TRBJ1-2 | TRBV4-3 | TGCGCCAGCAGCCAACACGACAGCTCGGTCTATGGCTACACCTTC | CASSQHDSSVYGYTF
few | . | TRBJ2-3 | TRBV4-3 | TGCGCCAGCAGCCGATCCGTCTCCGTGGGAGGTCCGCAGTATTTT | CASSRSVSVGGPQYF
. | . | TRBJ1-4 | TRBV28 | TGTGCCAGCAGCGTCTGGTCCCTAGTCCCTTCCGCTAATGAAAAACTGTTTTTT | CASSVWSLVPSANEKLFF
. | . | TRBJ1-4 | TRBV6-5 | TGTGCCAGCAGTGCAACAACGGAGGATGAAAAACTGTTTTTT | CASSATTEDEKLFF
. | TRBD1 | TRBJ2-7 | TRBV5-1 | TGCGCCAGCAGCTTGTTCGGGACAGATGACTACGAGCAGTACTTC | CASSLFGTDDYEQYF
. | . | TRBJ1-2 | TRBV4-3 | TGCGCCAGCAGCCCCGGGCTATCAACCTCCTATGGCTACACCTTC | CASSPGLSTSYGYTF
. | . | TRBJ2-3 | TRBV9 | TGTGCCAGCAGCGTAATTGGGGATACGCAGTATTTT | CASSVIGDTQYF
. | . | TRBJ2-5 | TRBV6-5 | TGTGCCAGCAGTTATGGGGGGCGGGGAGAGACCCAGTACTTC | CASSYGGRGETQYF
. | . | TRBJ2-2 | TRBV9 | TGTGCCAGCAGCGGGTCACTAGTTTCGAACACCGGGGAGCTGTTTTTT | CASSGSLVSNTGELFF
. | . | TRBJ2-1 | TRBV6-5 | TGTGCCAGCAGACCGACATTACTAGTAAATGAGCAGTTCTTC | CASRPTLLVNEQFF
. | . | TRBJ2-5 | TRBV29-1 | TGCAGCGTTGAAATCCCCAGACAAGAGACCCAGTACTTC | CSVEIPRQETQYF
. | TRBD1 | TRBJ2-7 | TRBV4-3 | TGCGCCAGCAGCCAAAGTATTGACAGGGGGTACGAGCAGTACTTC | CASSQSIDRGYEQYF
. | . | TRBJ2-2 | TRBV30 | TGTGCCTGGAGTGACCCTTGGCGGGACACCGGGGAGCTGTTTTTT | CAWSDPWRDTGELFF
. | . | TRBJ2-3 | TRBV9 | TGTGCCAGCAGCGTAGGGGCCGCGACCACAGATACGCAGTATTTT | CASSVGAATTDTQYF
. | TRBD2 | TRBJ2-1 | TRBV6-5 | TGTGCCAGCAGCGACCTAGCGGGGGGGTTCTATGAGCAGTTCTTC | CASSDLAGGFYEQFF
. | . | TRBJ1-5 | TRBV4-1 | TGCGCCAGCAGCCAGCAAGATAGCAATCAGCCCCAGCATTTT | CASSQQDSNQPQHF
. | TRBD1 | TRBJ1-4 | TRBV30 | TGTGCCTCCGATATCGGACAGGGCAGTGAAAAACTGTTTTTT | CASDIGQGSEKLFF
. | . | TRBJ2-3 | TRBV4-2 | TGTGCCAGCAGCCAAGTTGGCACAGATACGCAGTATTTT | CASSQVGTDTQYF
. | . | TRBJ2-2 | TRBV9 | TGTGCCAGCAGCGTAGACGGCACCGGGGAGCTGTTTTTT | CASSVDGTGELFF
. | TRBD2 | TRBJ2-3 | TRBV4-3 | TGCGCCAGCAGCCAACTACTAGCGGACGTCACAGATACGCAGTATTTT | CASSQLLADVTDTQYF
. | . | TRBJ1-5 | TRBV25-1 | TGTGCCAGCAGTGACTTTTCCGCCGAACAGCCCCAGCATTTT | CASSDFSAEQPQHF
. | . | TRBJ1-1 | TRBV6-5 | TGTGCCAGCAGTATCGCAGGAAGGTCTTTCTTT | CASSIAGRSFF
. | . | TRBJ2-7 | TRBV9 | TGTGCCAGCAGCGTAGTAGGGGGGAGGGGCCCCGGGAGCAAGCAGTACTTC | CASSVVGGRGPGSKQYF
. | TRBD2 | TRBJ2-1 | TRBV11-2 | TGTGCCAGCAGCTTGGGACTAGCGGGAACCGGTTGGGATGAGCAGTTCTTC | CASSLGLAGTGWDEQFF
. | . | TRBJ1-1 | TRBV6-1 | TGTGCCAGCCGGGTTAACACTGAAGCTTTCTTT | CASRVNTEAFF
. | . | TRBJ2-1 | TRBV28 | TGTGCCAGCAGCCCCGACGGCAGCTCCTACAATGAGCAGTTCTTC | CASSPDGSSYNEQFF
. | TRBD1 | TRBJ1-1 | TRBV6-6 | TGTGCCAGCAGGGAAGGGACAGGCACTGAAGCTTTCTTT | CASREGTGTEAFF
. | TRBD1 | TRBJ1-5 | TRBV19 | TGTGCCAGTACCAACACCGGGACAGGGGGCTATAGCAATCAGCCCCAGCATTTT | CASTNTGTGGYSNQPQHF
. | TRBD1 | TRBJ1-5 | TRBV30 | TGTGCCTGGAGTGCCGGACAGGCCTTCAATCAGCCCCAGCATTTT | CAWSAGQAFNQPQHF
. | TRBD1 | TRBJ2-1 | TRBV7-7 | TGTGCTAGCAGCCTTCGACAGGGCTCCTACAATGAGCAGTTCTTC | CASSLRQGSYNEQFF
. | . | TRBJ1-6 | TRBV5-6 | TGTGCCAGCAGCTTGGCCTGGGGGGGACTTCATTCACCCCTCCACTTT | CASSLAWGGLHSPLHF
. | TRBD1 | TRBJ2-3 | TRBV9 | TGTGCCAGCAGCGAGGGACAGGGACCTACGCAGTATTTT | CASSEGQGPTQYF
. | TRBD1 | TRBJ1-1 | TRBV11-3 | TGTGCCAGCAGCTCCCCACAGGGGGCTGGAACTGAAGCTTTCTTT | CASSSPQGAGTEAFF
. | . | TRBJ2-5 | TRBV28 | TGTGCCAGCAATATTGACCCAAAAGAGACCCAGTACTTC | CASNIDPKETQYF
. | . | TRBJ2-6 | TRBV28 | TGTGCCAGCAGTTTAAATTTGGCAGGGTCAAACTCTGGGGCCAACGTCCTGACTTTC | CASSLNLAGSNSGANVLTF
. | . | TRBJ2-2 | TRBV28 | TGTGCCAGCAGTCCCCACAGGAACACCGGGGAGCTGTTTTTT | CASSPHRNTGELFF
. | TRBD2 | TRBJ2-3 | TRBV7-8 | TGTGCCAGCAGCGAGCTGCCACTAGCGGGGGGCACAGATACGCAGTATTTT | CASSELPLAGGTDTQYF
. | TRBD2 | TRBJ2-1 | TRBV13 | TGTGCCAGCAGCTACCGGACTAGCGGGAGAAATGAGCAGTTCTTC | CASSYRTSGRNEQFF
. | . | TRBJ1-6 | TRBV6-5 | TGTGCCAGCAGTTACTCGGGGGGAAGAAATTCACCCCTCCACTTT | CASSYSGGRNSPLHF
. | TRBD1 | TRBJ2-5 | TRBV30 | TGTGCCTGGAGTGATCTTTGGACAGGGCCCCAAGAGACCCAGTACTTC | CAWSDLWTGPQETQYF
. | TRBD1 | TRBJ1-5 | TRBV30 | TGTGCCTGGAGTACCGGACAGGGGGATCAGCCCCAGCATTTT | CAWSTGQGDQPQHF
once | . | TRBJ2-4 | TRBV6-5 | TGTGCCAGCAGTGAGGACAGAAACATTCAGTACTTC | CASSEDRNIQYF
. | . | TRBJ1-2 | TRBV28 | TGTGCCAGCAGTTTAGGCCCAGGGTGGAACTATGGCTACACCTTC | CASSLGPGWNYGYTF